The 22 T cell receptor beta chains below come from one sample, sequenced in a study of T cells after yellow fever vaccination. TCRdb re-analysed the 5' RACE reads in MiXCR, keeping a single row per CDR3 protein. The sample lists some 220,000 distinct CDR3 sequences; under 3.5% were seen once. This sample comprised CD4+ T cells sorted from PBMCs, obtained 10 days after the yellow fever booster vaccination. These receptors were taken from a young man who received the YFV17D yellow fever vaccine.

This clonotype was seen repeatedly, ten times or more. The chain joins TRBV7-7 to TRBJ2-3, with 10 bases lining up with TRBD1. With 5 bases clipped from V and 4 bases from J, the junction kept 6 bases outside the gene matches. CDR1 and CDR2 from the germline V gene are SSHAT and FNYEAQ (reference sequence). CDR3 length equals 15 residues. CDR3 protein: CASSPLGTGADTQYF. The CDR3 coding sequence is TGTGCCAGCAGCCCGCTGGGGACAGGGGCAGATACGCAGTATTTT.

This clonotype was picked up many times. The chain combines TRBV7-9 with TRBJ2-7; D is possibly TRBD1 (5 bases). This CDR3 comprises 15 residues. Germline assignment: CDR1 SEHNR and CDR2 FQNEAQ (reference sequence). Trimming shortened V by 1 base and J by 3 bases, and 13 bases separated the two germline ends. The CDR3 sequence is CASSLEGSRIYEQYV. The CDR3 nucleotides read TGTGCCAGCAGCTTAGAGGGGTCGCGGATCTACGAGCAGTACGTC.

This clonotype was recorded at least ten times. V is TRBV7-2 and J is TRBJ2-3; D might be TRBD2 (6 bases). The CDR3 totals 14 residues. CDR1 is SGHTA, CDR2 FQGNSA, per germline. Between the trimmed V and J ends, which lost 2 bases and 6 bases, there was a span of 12 bases. The CDR3 DNA reads as TGTGCCAGCAGCTTATCCTCGGGAGAGGATACGCAGTATTTT. Its protein product is CASSLSSGEDTQYF.

This chain joins TRBV25-1 and TRBJ1-1; D is perhaps TRBD1 (6 bases). V lost 5 bases, J lost 8 bases, and 12 bases lay in between. The CDR3 sequence is 12 residues long. Germline assignment: CDR1 MGHDK and CDR2 SYGVNS. The CDR3 DNA sequence: TGTGCCAGCAGTAACCCGGGGGCGGAAGCTTTCTTT. Protein sequence: CASSNPGAEAFF.

The rearrangement links TRBV3-1 to TRBJ1-1, with D possibly TRBD1 on 6 matching bases. V was pared by 6 bases and J by 1 base, with 15 bases between. The CDR3 consists of 15 residues. Germline V gives CDR1 LGHDT, CDR2 YNNKEL (reference sequence). The CDR3: CASRGERTANTEAFF. In DNA, the CDR3 is TGTGCCAGCAGGGGGGAGAGGACAGCGAACACTGAAGCTTTCTTT.

This clonotype appeared many times. The chain employs TRBV12-3 or TRBV12-4 and TRBJ1-5, with D unresolved. With 5 bases removed from V and 0 bases from J, the gap between germline ends came to 8 bases. The CDR3 is 14 amino acids. CDR3 DNA sequence: TGTGCCAGCAGTACAGCCTATAGCAATCAGCCCCAGCATTTT. It codes for CASSTAYSNQPQHF.

This clonotype was counted at least ten times. The chain carries TRBV20-1 and TRBJ2-2; 7 bases are a match to TRBD1. The CDR3 loop spans 15 amino acids. Germline V CDR1 and CDR2: DFQATT, SNEGSKA (reference sequence). The V and J ends lost 2 bases and 3 bases, in that order; junction bases with no gene match: 6. The CDR3 loop is CSARLTGVDTGELFF. As DNA, the CDR3 is TGCAGTGCTAGACTAACAGGGGTTGACACCGGGGAGCTGTTTTTT.

This chain uses TRBV19 with TRBJ2-3; D not certain. Trimming left V 4 bases short and J 6 bases short, with 17 bases between. The V gene's germline CDR1 is LNHDA and CDR2 SQIVND (reference sequence). The CDR3 is made up of 15 amino acids. The CDR3 is CASSRGTTVGDTQYF. The CDR3 bases are TGTGCCAGTAGTAGGGGTACCACCGTGGGTGATACGCAGTATTTT. The full variable domain, rest sourced from reference TRBV19 and TRBJ2-3, is DGGITQSPKYLFRKEGQNVTLSCEQNLNHDAMYWYRQDPGQGLRLIYYSQIVNDFQKGDIAEGYSVSREKKESFPLTVTSAQKNPTAFYLCASSRGTTVGDTQYFGPGTRLTVL.

This clonotype was counted many times. Germline is not matched at one junction end, which may reflect a read error. This chain uses TRBV20-1 with TRBJ2-1, with D perhaps matching TRBD2 (6 bases). The CDR3 runs to 13 residues. Germline V gives CDR1 DFQATT, CDR2 SNEGSKA (reference sequence). Written as DNA, the CDR3 is TGCAGTGCTAGAAGGGCCACTAGCCCCTACGGGATCTTC. This gives the protein CSARRATSPYGIF.

This rearrangement joins TRBV15 to TRBJ1-5; D is ambiguous. The CDR3 has 15 amino acids. Per the germline V gene, CDR1 is LNHNV and CDR2 is YYDKDF (reference sequence). V dropped 0 bases and J dropped 3 bases, with 9 bases sitting between them. CDR3 coding DNA: TGTGCCACCAGCAGAGAAGGAGGCAACAATCAGCCCCAGCATTTT. Its protein is CATSREGGNNQPQHF.

The chain carries TRBV7-4 and TRBJ1-5; TRBD1 is a possible D gene (6 bases). Germline CDR1 and CDR2: SGHVT and SQSDAQ. CDR3 length: 22 amino acids. V lost 1 base and J 3 bases, leaving 31 bases between the germline ends. In nucleotides, the CDR3 is TGTGCCAGCAGCTTAGTGCGCGGAGGGGGGGGCGCACTCCCACGTTACAATCAGCCCCAGCATTTT. Its protein is CASSLVRGGGGALPRYNQPQHF.

This chain connects TRBV5-1 to TRBJ1-4, with a weak D call TRBD1 (6 bases). Germline V CDR1 and CDR2: SGHRS, YFSETQ. Trimming left V 0 bases short and J 8 bases short, with 14 bases between. The CDR3 length is 15 residues. The CDR3 region is CASSLGVGDNEKLFF. CDR3 DNA: TGCGCCAGCAGCTTGGGGGTTGGGGACAACGAAAAACTGTTTTTT.

In its sample, this clonotype was seen many times. The chain carries TRBV7-9 and TRBJ2-2; D possibly uses TRBD1 or TRBD2 (5 bases each). CDR1 and CDR2 from the germline V gene are SEHNR and FQNEAQ (reference sequence). The CDR3 is 15 amino acids. The germline V and J ends were trimmed by 10 bases and 2 bases, with 17 bases remaining between them. CDR3 in DNA: TGTGCCAACGACCGAGGGGCGATTAACACCGGGGAGCTGTTTTTT. It is translated as CANDRGAINTGELFF.

The chain joins TRBV25-1 to TRBJ2-1; D may be TRBD1 or TRBD2 (7 bases each). Trimming removed 4 bases at V and 2 bases at J, with 12 bases between. CDR1 and CDR2 (germline): MGHDK, SYGVNS. This CDR3 has 15 residues. This chain's CDR3 is CASSGQGGAYNEQFF. CDR3 bases: TGTGCCAGCAGTGGACAGGGAGGGGCCTACAATGAGCAGTTCTTC.

This clonotype was observed a few times. This chain uses TRBV20-1 with TRBJ2-1, with D uncertain. The CDR3 is 15 amino acids. The germline gives CDR1 DFQATT, CDR2 SNEGSKA (reference sequence). V dropped 1 base and J dropped 5 bases, with 15 bases sitting between them. CDR3 protein: CSARGSPGANNEQFF. The CDR3 DNA sequence: TGCAGTGCTAGAGGAAGCCCAGGTGCAAACAATGAGCAGTTCTTC.

This clonotype was seen a few times. The rearrangement links TRBV20-1 to TRBJ2-1; 12 nucleotides agree with TRBD2. This CDR3 region has 15 residues. Trimming took 0 bases from V and 4 from J; bases not matched to a gene: 1. Germline V lookup: CDR1 DFQATT, CDR2 SNEGSKA (reference sequence). CDR3: CSARELAGGYNEQFF. The CDR3 nucleotides read TGCAGTGCTAGAGAACTAGCGGGGGGTTACAATGAGCAGTTCTTC.

This clonotype was counted at least ten times. The chain has TRBV4-2 and TRBJ2-5, with 10 bases that match TRBD2. After removal of 4 bases from V and 3 bases from J, the junction contained 8 bases not matched to a gene. The CDR3 consists of 16 residues. From germline, CDR1 is LGHNA and CDR2 YNFKEQ. The CDR3 DNA is TGTGCCAGCAGCCTGATAGCGGGGGGATCCAAAGAGACCCAGTACTTC. As protein: CASSLIAGGSKETQYF.

This clonotype was counted between two and nine times. This sequence joins TRBV6-6 and TRBJ2-7; D remains unclear. V was shortened by 6 bases and J by 3 bases, with 12 bases between the two germline ends. The CDR3 totals 13 residues. Looked up from germline, CDR1 is MNHNY and CDR2 is SVGAGI (reference sequence). CDR3 coding DNA: TGTGCCAGCAGCCGCGATCAAGGCTACGAGCAGTACGTC. It yields the protein CASSRDQGYEQYV.

The V gene is TRBV7-2, the J gene TRBJ2-2; 7 positions match TRBD2. The junction had 5 bases not matched to a gene; V was cut back by 1 base and J by 3 bases. The CDR3 consists of 16 residues. Germline CDR1 SGHTA, CDR2 FQGNSA. CDR3 sequence: CASSLGASGYTGELFF. Here the CDR3 DNA reads TGTGCCAGCAGCTTAGGTGCTAGCGGTTACACCGGGGAGCTGTTTTTT. Full variable domain (remainder filled in from reference TRBV7-2 and TRBJ2-2): GAGVSQSPSNKVTEKGKDVELRCDPISGHTALYWYRQSLGQGLEFLIYFQGNSAPDKSGLPSDRFSAERTGGSVSTLTIQRTQQEDSAVYLCASSLGASGYTGELFFGEGSRLTVL.

This clonotype was seen ten or more times. This chain links TRBV12-3 or TRBV12-4 with TRBJ2-7; D tentatively reads TRBD1 or TRBD2 (6 bases each). The CDR3 has 14 amino acids. V was shortened by 7 bases and J by 2 bases, with 15 bases between the two germline ends. In DNA form, the CDR3 reads TGTGCCAGCACTCCTGGGGGGCAAACCTACGAGCAGTACTTC. It is translated as CASTPGGQTYEQYF.

The chain combines TRBV6-2 or TRBV6-3 with TRBJ2-3; D may be TRBD2 (5 bases). Germline V CDR1 and CDR2: MNHEY, SVGEGT. This CDR3 spans 13 amino acids. Trimming removed 5 bases from V and 7 bases from J, with 13 bases in between. The CDR3 reads CASSPRDTYTQYF. In nucleotides, the CDR3 is TGTGCCAGCAGTCCCCGGGATACTTATACGCAGTATTTT.

The chain joins TRBV28 to TRBJ2-6; D not certain. The CDR3 is made up of 18 amino acids. Germline CDR1 and CDR2: MDHEN and SYDVKM. Trimming cost V 3 bases and J 4 bases, with 19 bases left between them. The CDR3 DNA is TGTGCCAGCAGTTTGGCCGGCAGACATCTGACAGGGGCCAACGTCCTGACTTTC. Amino acids: CASSLAGRHLTGANVLTF.